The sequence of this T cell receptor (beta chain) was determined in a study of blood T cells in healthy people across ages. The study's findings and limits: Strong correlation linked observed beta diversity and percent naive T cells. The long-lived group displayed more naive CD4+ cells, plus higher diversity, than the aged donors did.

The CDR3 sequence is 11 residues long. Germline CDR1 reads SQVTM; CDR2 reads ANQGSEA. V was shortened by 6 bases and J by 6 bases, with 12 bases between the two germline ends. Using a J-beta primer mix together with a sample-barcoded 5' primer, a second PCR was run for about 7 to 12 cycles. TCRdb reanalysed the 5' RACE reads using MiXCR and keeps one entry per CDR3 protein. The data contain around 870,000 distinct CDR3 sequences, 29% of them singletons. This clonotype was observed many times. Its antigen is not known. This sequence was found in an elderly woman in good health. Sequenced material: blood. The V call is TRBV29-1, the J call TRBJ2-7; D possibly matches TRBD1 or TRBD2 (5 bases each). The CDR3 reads CSVAVGTEQYF. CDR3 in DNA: TGCAGCGTGGCGGTCGGGACCGAGCAGTACTTC.